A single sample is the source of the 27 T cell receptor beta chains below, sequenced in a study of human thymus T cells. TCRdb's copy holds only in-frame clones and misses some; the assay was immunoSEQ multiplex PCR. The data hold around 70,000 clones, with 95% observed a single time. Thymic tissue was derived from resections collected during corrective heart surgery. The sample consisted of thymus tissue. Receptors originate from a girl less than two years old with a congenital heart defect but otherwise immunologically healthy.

The CDR3 nucleotides are TGTGCCAGCAGCTTGGCCGTTCCGGGGACCTACACTGAAGCTTTCTTT. It translates to CASSLAVPGTYTEAFF. The V gene is TRBV5-5, the J gene TRBJ1-1; a weak D match, TRBD1 (5 bases). The ends were cut back, 0 bases at V and 3 bases at J, with 15 bases in the middle. CDR1 and CDR2 (germline): SGHKS, YYEKEE (reference sequence). The CDR3 sequence is 16 residues long.

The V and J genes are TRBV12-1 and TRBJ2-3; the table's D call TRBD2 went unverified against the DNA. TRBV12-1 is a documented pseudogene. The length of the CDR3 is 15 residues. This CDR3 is CASSSLQLAVNTQYF. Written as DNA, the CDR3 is TGTGCCAGCAGCTCTCTACAACTAGCAGTTAATACGCAGTATTTT.

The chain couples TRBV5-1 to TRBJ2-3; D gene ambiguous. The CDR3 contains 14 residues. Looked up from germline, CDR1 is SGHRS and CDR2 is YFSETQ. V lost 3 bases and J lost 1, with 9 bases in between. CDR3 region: CASSSRPGTDTQYF. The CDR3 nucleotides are TGCGCCAGCAGCTCTCGGCCAGGCACAGATACGCAGTATTTT. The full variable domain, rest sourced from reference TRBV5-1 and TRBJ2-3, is KAGVTQTPRYLIKTRGQQVTLSCSPISGHRSVSWYQQTPGQGLQFLFEYFSETQRNKGNFPGRFSGRQFSNSRSEMNVSTLELGDSALYLCASSSRPGTDTQYFGPGTRLTVL.

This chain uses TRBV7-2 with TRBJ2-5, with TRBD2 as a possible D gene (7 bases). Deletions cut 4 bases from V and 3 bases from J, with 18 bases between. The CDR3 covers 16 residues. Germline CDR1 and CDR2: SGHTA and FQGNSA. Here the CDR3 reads CASSSFGGRFKETQYF. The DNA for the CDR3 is TGTGCCAGCAGCTCCTTCGGGGGGCGATTTAAAGAGACCCAGTACTTC.

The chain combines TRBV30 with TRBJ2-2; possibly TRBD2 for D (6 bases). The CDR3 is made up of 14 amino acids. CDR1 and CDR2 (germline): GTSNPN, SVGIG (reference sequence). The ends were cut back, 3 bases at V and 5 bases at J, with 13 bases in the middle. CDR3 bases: TGTGCCTGGAGAAACGGGAGAGGGACCGGGGAGCTGTTTTTT. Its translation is CAWRNGRGTGELFF. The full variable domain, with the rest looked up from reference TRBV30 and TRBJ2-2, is SQTIHQWPATLVQPVGSPLSLECTVEGTSNPNLYWYRQAAGRGLQLLFYSVGIGQISSEVPQNLSASRPQDRQFILSSKKLLLSDSGFYLCAWRNGRGTGELFFGEGSRLTVL.

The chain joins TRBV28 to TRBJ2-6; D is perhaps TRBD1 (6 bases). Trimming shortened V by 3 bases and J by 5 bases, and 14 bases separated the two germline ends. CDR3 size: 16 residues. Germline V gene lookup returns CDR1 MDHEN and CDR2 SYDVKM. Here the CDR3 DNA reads TGTGCCAGCAGTTTTGCGCAGGGGCTGCGGGCCAACGTCCTGACTTTC. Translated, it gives CASSFAQGLRANVLTF.

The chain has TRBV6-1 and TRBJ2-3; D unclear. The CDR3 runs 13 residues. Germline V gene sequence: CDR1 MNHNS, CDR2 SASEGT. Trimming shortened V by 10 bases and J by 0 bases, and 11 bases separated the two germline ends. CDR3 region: CANQDRSTDTQYF. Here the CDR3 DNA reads TGTGCCAATCAGGACCGAAGCACAGATACGCAGTATTTT.

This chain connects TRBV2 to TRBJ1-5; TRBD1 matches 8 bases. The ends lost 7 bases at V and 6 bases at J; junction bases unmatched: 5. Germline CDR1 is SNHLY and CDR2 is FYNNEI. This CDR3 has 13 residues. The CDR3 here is CASIDRGGQPQHF. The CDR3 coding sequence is TGTGCCAGCATTGACAGGGGAGGTCAGCCCCAGCATTTT.

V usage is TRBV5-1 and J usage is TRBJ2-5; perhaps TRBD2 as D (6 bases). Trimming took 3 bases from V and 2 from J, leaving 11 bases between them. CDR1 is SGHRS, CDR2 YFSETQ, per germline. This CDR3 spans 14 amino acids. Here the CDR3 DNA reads TGCGCCAGCAGCTGGGGACTCGTTCAAGAGACCCAGTACTTC. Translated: CASSWGLVQETQYF.

The DNA of the CDR3 is TGTGCCAGCAGCTTGGCCTCTCGTGACAGGGGAGGCACCGGGGAGCTGTTTTTT. It is translated as CASSLASRDRGGTGELFF. The chain joins TRBV5-6 to TRBJ2-2, with TRBD1 matching 8 bases. CDR3 length: 18 amino acids. The V gene end was trimmed by 0 bases and the J gene end by 4 bases; junction bases not matched to a gene: 11. Germline loops: CDR1 SGHDT, CDR2 YYEEEE.

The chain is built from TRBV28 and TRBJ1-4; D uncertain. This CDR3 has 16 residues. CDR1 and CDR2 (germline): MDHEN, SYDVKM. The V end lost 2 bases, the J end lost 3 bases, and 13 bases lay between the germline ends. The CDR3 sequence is CASSLKRGLANEKLFF. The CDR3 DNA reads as TGTGCCAGCAGTTTAAAACGAGGTCTGGCTAATGAAAAACTGTTTTTT.

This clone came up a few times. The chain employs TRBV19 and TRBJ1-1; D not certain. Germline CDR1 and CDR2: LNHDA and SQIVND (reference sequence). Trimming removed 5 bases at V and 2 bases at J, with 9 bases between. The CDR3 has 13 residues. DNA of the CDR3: TGTGCCAGTAGTCCGTCAATAAACACTGAAGCTTTCTTT. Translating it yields CASSPSINTEAFF.

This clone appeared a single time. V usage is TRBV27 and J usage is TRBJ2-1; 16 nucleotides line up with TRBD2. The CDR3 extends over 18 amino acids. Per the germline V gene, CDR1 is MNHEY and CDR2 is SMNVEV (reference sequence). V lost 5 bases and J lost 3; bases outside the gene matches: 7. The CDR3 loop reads CASSPGTSGREGYNEQFF. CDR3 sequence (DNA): TGTGCCAGCAGTCCGGGGACTAGCGGGAGGGAAGGCTACAATGAGCAGTTCTTC.

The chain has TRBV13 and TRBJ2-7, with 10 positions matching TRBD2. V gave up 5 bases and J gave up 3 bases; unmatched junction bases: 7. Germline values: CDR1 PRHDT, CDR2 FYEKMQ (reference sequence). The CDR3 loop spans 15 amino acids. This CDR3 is CASSQLAGDGYEQYF. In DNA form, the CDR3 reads TGTGCCAGCAGCCAGCTAGCGGGAGATGGCTACGAGCAGTACTTC.

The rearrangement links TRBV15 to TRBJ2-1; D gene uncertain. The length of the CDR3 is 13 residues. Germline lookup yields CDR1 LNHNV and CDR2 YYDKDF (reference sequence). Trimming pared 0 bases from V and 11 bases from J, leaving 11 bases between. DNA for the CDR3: TGTGCCACCAGCAGAGATTGGGCTAGGCAGCAGTTCTTC. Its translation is CATSRDWARQQFF. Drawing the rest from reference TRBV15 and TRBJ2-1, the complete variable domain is DAMVIQNPRYQVTQFGKPVTLSCSQTLNHNVMYWYQQKSSQAPKLLFHYYDKDFNNEADTPDNFQSRRPNTSFCFLDIRSPGLGDTAMYLCATSRDWARQQFFGPGTRLTVL.

The CDR3 here is CASSPSFLGTGSTDTQYF. CDR3 nucleotides: TGTGCCAGCTCACCATCTTTTTTGGGGACAGGGAGCACAGATACGCAGTATTTT. The chain couples TRBV18 to TRBJ2-3, with 9 bases aligning to TRBD1. This CDR3 comprises 18 residues. With V trimmed by 2 bases and J by 0 bases, 9 bases remained unmatched. The germline CDR1 and CDR2 sequences are KGHSH and LQKENI.

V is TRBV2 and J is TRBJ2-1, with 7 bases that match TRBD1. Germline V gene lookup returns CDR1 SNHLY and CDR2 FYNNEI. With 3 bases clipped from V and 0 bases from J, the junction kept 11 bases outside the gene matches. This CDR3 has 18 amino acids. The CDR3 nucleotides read TGTGCCAGCAGTGACCCAGGACAGGTCGACAGCTCCTACAATGAGCAGTTCTTC. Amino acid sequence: CASSDPGQVDSSYNEQFF.

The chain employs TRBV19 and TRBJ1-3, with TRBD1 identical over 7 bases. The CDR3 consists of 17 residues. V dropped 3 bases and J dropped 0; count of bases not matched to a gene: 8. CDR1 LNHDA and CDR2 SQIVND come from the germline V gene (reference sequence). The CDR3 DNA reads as TGTGCCAGTAGTATCCCGGGACAGTTGAGCTCTGGAAACACCATATATTTT. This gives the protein CASSIPGQLSSGNTIYF.

The CDR3 coding sequence is TGTGCCAGCAACAGGGCGTCTGGAAACACCATATATTTT. It is translated as CASNRASGNTIYF. This chain uses TRBV6-1 with TRBJ1-3, with D possibly matching TRBD1 (6 bases). Trimming removed 7 bases at V and 1 base at J, with 8 bases between. The CDR3 length is 13 residues. CDR1 is MNHNS, CDR2 SASEGT, per germline.

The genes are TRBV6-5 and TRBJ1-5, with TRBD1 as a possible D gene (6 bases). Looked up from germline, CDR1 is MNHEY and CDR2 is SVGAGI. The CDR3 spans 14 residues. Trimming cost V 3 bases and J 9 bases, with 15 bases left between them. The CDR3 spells CASSYVAGERPQHF. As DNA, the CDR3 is TGTGCCAGCAGTTATGTGGCAGGGGAGAGGCCCCAGCATTTT.

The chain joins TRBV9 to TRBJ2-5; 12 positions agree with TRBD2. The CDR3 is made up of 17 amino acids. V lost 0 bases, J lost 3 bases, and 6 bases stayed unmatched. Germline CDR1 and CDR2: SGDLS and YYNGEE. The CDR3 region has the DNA TGTGCCAGCAGCGTAGCTACGGCTAGCGGGAGGGAAGAGACCCAGTACTTC. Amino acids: CASSVATASGREETQYF.

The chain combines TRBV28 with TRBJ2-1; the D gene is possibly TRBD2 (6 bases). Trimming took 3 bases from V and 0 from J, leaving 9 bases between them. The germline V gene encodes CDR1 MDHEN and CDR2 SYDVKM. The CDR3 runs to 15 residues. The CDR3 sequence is CASSLGRDSYNEQFF. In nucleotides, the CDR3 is TGTGCCAGCAGTTTGGGGCGGGACTCCTACAATGAGCAGTTCTTC.

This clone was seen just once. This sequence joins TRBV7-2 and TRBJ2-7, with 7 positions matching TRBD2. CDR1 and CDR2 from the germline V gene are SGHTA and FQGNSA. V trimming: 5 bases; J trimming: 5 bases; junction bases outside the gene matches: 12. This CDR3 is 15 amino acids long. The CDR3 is CASSLPEGGSNEQYF. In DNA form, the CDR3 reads TGTGCCAGCAGCCTACCGGAGGGCGGGAGTAACGAGCAGTACTTC.

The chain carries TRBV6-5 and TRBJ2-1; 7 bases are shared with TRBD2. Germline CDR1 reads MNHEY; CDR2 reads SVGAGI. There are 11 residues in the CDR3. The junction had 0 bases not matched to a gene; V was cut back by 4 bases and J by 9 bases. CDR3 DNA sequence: TGTGCCAGCAGTTGGGGGGGTGAGCAGTTCTTC. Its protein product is CASSWGGEQFF.

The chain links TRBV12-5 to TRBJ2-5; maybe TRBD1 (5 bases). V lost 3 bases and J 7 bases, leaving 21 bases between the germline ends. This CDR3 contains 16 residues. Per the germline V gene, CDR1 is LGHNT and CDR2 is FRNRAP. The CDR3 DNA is TGTGCTAGTGGTTTAAGAACCGGACACTGGATTGGGACCCAGTACTTC. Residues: CASGLRTGHWIGTQYF.

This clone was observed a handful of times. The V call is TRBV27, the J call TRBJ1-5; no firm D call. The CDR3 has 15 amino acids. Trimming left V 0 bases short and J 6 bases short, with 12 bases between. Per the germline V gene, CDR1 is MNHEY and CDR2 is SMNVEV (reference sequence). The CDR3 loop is CASSLSRRAGQPQHF. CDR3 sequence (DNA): TGTGCCAGCAGTTTATCGAGGAGGGCAGGTCAGCCCCAGCATTTT.

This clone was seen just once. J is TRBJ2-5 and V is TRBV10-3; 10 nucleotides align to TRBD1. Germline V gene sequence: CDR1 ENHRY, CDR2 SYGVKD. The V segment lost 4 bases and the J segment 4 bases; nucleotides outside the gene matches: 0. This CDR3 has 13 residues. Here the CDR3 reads CAISGTGGETQYF. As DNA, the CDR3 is TGTGCCATCAGTGGGACAGGGGGAGAGACCCAGTACTTC.